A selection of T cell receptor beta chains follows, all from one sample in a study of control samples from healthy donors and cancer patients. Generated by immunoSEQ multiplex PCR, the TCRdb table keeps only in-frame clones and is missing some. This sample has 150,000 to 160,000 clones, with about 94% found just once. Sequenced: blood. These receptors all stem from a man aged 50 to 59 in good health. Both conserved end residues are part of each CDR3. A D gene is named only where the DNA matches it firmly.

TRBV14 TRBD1 CASSLYRGAEAFF
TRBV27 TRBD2 CASRRTLAGGIFIRQYF
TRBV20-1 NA CSARGDYGYTF
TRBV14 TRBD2 CASSPMRGAGELFF
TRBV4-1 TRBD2 CASSQRMGGLAGGPGTDTQYF
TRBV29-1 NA CSVEFSAATNEKLFF
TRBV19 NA CASSIRGTARAGTPLHF
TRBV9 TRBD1 CASSVNRGQEGNTIYF
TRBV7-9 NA CASSLITPGGSGNTIYF
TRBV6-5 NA CASQGFYSNQPQHF
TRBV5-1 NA CASSLGQTYNEQFF
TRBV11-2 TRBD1 CASSFRQGGEKLFF
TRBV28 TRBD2 CASSFVGGQKETQYF
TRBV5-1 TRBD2 CASSLGLAGPADTQYF
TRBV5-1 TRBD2 CASSPRLAGVSYEQYF
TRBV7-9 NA CASSLQDSSTDTQYF
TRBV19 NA CASSIGSPYGYTF
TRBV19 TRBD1 CASSGLSGTGQGNTIYF
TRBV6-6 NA CASSYSNRANTEAFF
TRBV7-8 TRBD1 CASSGQGASSGATYEQYF
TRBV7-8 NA CASSSRGGAGGNEQFF